The T cell receptor beta chain under discussion was sequenced for a study of blood T cell repertoires in COVID-19. Study at large: Donors in the United States, Italy and Spain gave samples during acute or convalescent COVID-19. PBMCs, B-cell-depleted T cells, or T cells were the source of the cDNA or gDNA that made up the material.

This clone was recorded a few times. In the original processing: Quantification of nucleated cells was approximated via reference gene primer amplification. Sequencing used immunoSEQ multiplex PCR; TCRdb keeps in-frame clones, though not all of them. That table is the source of V, J and clone size, and D and trimming were worked out from the DNA. The data show approximately 190,000 clones, around 84% seen once. Input material: peripheral blood. This clonotype originated in a human donor in a cohort sampled during active COVID-19.

Here the CDR3 reads CASSSRQGAFSYGYTF. The CDR3, as DNA: TGTGCCAGCAGCTCCAGACAGGGGGCGTTTAGCTATGGCTACACCTTC. The rearrangement links TRBV7-2 to TRBJ1-2; 10 nucleotides match TRBD1. The CDR3 consists of 16 residues. The J segment lost 4 bases and the V segment lost 4 bases, leaving 9 bases of the junction unmatched. CDR1 SGHTA and CDR2 FQGNSA come from the germline V gene.